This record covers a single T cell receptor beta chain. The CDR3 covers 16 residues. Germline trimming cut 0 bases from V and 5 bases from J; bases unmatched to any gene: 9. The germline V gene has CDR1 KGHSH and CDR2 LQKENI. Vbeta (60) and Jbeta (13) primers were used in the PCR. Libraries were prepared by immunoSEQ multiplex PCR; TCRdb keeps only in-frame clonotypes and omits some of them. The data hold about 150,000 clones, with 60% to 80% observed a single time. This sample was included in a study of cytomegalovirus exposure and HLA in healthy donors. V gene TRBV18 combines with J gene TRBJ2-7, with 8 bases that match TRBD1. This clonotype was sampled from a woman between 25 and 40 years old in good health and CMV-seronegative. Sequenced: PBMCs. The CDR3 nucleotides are TGTGCCAGCTCACCACCACTCAGGGACAGGAGGCACGAGCAGTACTTC. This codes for CASSPPLRDRRHEQYF.